Listed below are T cell receptor beta chains from one sample, sequenced in a study of cytomegalovirus exposure and HLA in healthy donors. The repertoire was sequenced with immunoSEQ multiplex PCR; TCRdb's copy has only in-frame clones and lacks some. The top ten hold around 6% of the sample, which has some 140,000 clones, approximately 80% seen once. The sequencing input was PBMCs. All receptors come from a woman in her thirties or forties in good health and CMV-seropositive. CDR3s include the opening cysteine and the closing phenylalanine or tryptophan. Fields, in order: J gene, D gene, V gene, clone size, CDR3 protein, CDR3 DNA. D genes are given only for firm matches. For some rows the clone size is stated as once, few or many, or as a class when expanded; others skip it.

j_call: TRBJ1-1; d_call: TRBD1; v_call: TRBV27; clone_size: NA; cdr3_aa: CASSSDRGGTEAFF; cdr3_nt: TGTGCCAGCAGCTCCGACAGGGGAGGGACTGAAGCTTTCTTT
j_call: TRBJ2-1; d_call: TRBD2; v_call: TRBV10-2; clone_size: NA; cdr3_aa: CASSRDYPRDEQFF; cdr3_nt: TGCGCCAGCTCCCGGGACTACCCCCGGGATGAGCAGTTCTTC
j_call: TRBJ2-2; d_call: NA; v_call: TRBV18; clone_size: few; cdr3_aa: CASSPDLTGELFF; cdr3_nt: TGTGCCAGCTCACCAGATCTAACCGGGGAGCTGTTTTTT
j_call: TRBJ2-3; d_call: TRBD2; v_call: TRBV27; clone_size: few; cdr3_aa: CASSATSGIRTDTQYF; cdr3_nt: TGTGCCAGCAGTGCGACTAGCGGGATACGCACAGATACGCAGTATTTT
j_call: TRBJ1-4; d_call: TRBD1; v_call: TRBV18; clone_size: NA; cdr3_aa: CASSPPQGASEKLFF; cdr3_nt: TGTGCCAGCTCACCACCGCAGGGGGCGAGTGAAAAACTGTTTTTT
j_call: TRBJ1-2; d_call: NA; v_call: TRBV30; clone_size: once; cdr3_aa: CAWTLGGWGGYTF; cdr3_nt: TGTGCCTGGACCCTGGGAGGATGGGGTGGCTACACCTTC
j_call: TRBJ2-7; d_call: TRBD2; v_call: TRBV5-4; clone_size: NA; cdr3_aa: CASSFGASGSIYEQYF; cdr3_nt: TGTGCCAGCAGCTTCGGTGCTAGCGGGAGCATCTACGAGCAGTACTTC
j_call: TRBJ2-7; d_call: TRBD2; v_call: TRBV7-9; clone_size: NA; cdr3_aa: CASSLSGTRFSYEQYF; cdr3_nt: TGTGCCAGCAGCCTTTCGGGGACTAGGTTTTCCTACGAGCAGTACTTC
j_call: TRBJ1-4; d_call: NA; v_call: TRBV7-6; clone_size: NA; cdr3_aa: CASSPLAAAEKLFF; cdr3_nt: TGTGCCAGCAGCCCCCTGGCGGCGGCTGAAAAACTGTTTTTT
j_call: TRBJ2-4; d_call: NA; v_call: TRBV11-2; clone_size: NA; cdr3_aa: CASSFLAWGLAKNIQYF; cdr3_nt: TGTGCCAGCAGCTTCTTAGCTTGGGGGCTAGCCAAAAACATTCAGTACTTC
j_call: TRBJ2-3; d_call: NA; v_call: TRBV9; clone_size: NA; cdr3_aa: CASSVAGVTDTQYF; cdr3_nt: TGTGCCAGCAGCGTAGCCGGGGTCACAGATACGCAGTATTTT
j_call: TRBJ2-1; d_call: TRBD2; v_call: TRBV7-3; clone_size: NA; cdr3_aa: CASSPSGTNNEQFF; cdr3_nt: TGTGCCAGCAGCCCTTCCGGGACTAACAATGAGCAGTTCTTC
j_call: TRBJ2-5; d_call: TRBD2; v_call: TRBV7-9; clone_size: few; cdr3_aa: CASSSPPGLGGETQYF; cdr3_nt: TGTGCCAGCAGCTCACCCCCGGGACTAGGAGGAGAGACCCAGTACTTC
j_call: TRBJ1-3; d_call: NA; v_call: TRBV27; clone_size: NA; cdr3_aa: CASSIRQTGNTIYF; cdr3_nt: TGTGCCAGCAGTATAAGACAGACTGGGAACACCATATATTTT
j_call: TRBJ2-3; d_call: NA; v_call: TRBV2; clone_size: NA; cdr3_aa: CASNRNTRETDTQYF; cdr3_nt: TGTGCCAGCAACCGCAACACTAGGGAAACAGATACGCAGTATTTT
j_call: TRBJ1-3; d_call: NA; v_call: TRBV7-8; clone_size: once; cdr3_aa: CASSIDSGNTIYF; cdr3_nt: TGTGCCAGCAGCATCGACAGTGGAAACACCATATATTTT
j_call: TRBJ2-5; d_call: TRBD2; v_call: TRBV18; clone_size: NA; cdr3_aa: CASSPQTSGSGETQYF; cdr3_nt: TGTGCCAGCTCACCACAGACTAGCGGGAGTGGGGAGACCCAGTACTTC
j_call: TRBJ2-7; d_call: TRBD1; v_call: TRBV27; clone_size: NA; cdr3_aa: CASRPGGSYEQYF; cdr3_nt: TGTGCCAGCAGACCAGGGGGATCTTACGAGCAGTACTTC
j_call: TRBJ2-3; d_call: NA; v_call: TRBV5-1; clone_size: NA; cdr3_aa: CASSFESYSTDTQYF; cdr3_nt: TGCGCCAGCAGCTTTGAGAGTTATAGCACAGATACGCAGTATTTT
j_call: TRBJ2-3; d_call: TRBD2; v_call: TRBV7-8; clone_size: NA; cdr3_aa: CASSLRLAGVSDTQYF; cdr3_nt: TGTGCCAGCAGCCTACGACTAGCGGGAGTCTCAGATACGCAGTATTTT
j_call: TRBJ1-5; d_call: TRBD1; v_call: TRBV6-5; clone_size: NA; cdr3_aa: CASSYSWTGDQPQHF; cdr3_nt: TGTGCCAGCAGTTACTCGTGGACAGGGGATCAGCCCCAGCATTTT
j_call: TRBJ2-5; d_call: NA; v_call: TRBV9; clone_size: NA; cdr3_aa: CASSVGTAGTQYF; cdr3_nt: TGTGCCAGCAGCGTAGGTACAGCGGGGACCCAGTACTTC
j_call: TRBJ2-7; d_call: TRBD2; v_call: TRBV5-1; clone_size: NA; cdr3_aa: CASSRWTSGISHEQYF; cdr3_nt: TGCGCCAGCAGCCGGTGGACTAGCGGGATCTCCCACGAGCAGTACTTC
j_call: TRBJ1-4; d_call: TRBD1; v_call: TRBV29-1; clone_size: few; cdr3_aa: CSVGDPQGAFRKLFF; cdr3_nt: TGCAGCGTCGGTGATCCACAGGGGGCGTTTCGAAAACTGTTTTTT
j_call: TRBJ2-7; d_call: NA; v_call: TRBV30; clone_size: once; cdr3_aa: CAWSEGGSSYEQYF; cdr3_nt: TGTGCCTGGAGTGAAGGCGGAAGCTCCTACGAGCAGTACTTC
j_call: TRBJ1-1; d_call: NA; v_call: TRBV10-1; clone_size: few; cdr3_aa: CASSENRGTEAFF; cdr3_nt: TGCGCCAGCAGTGAGAATCGGGGGACTGAAGCTTTCTTT
j_call: TRBJ2-7; d_call: TRBD2; v_call: TRBV5-1; clone_size: NA; cdr3_aa: CATGREGSGEQYF; cdr3_nt: TGCGCCACAGGGCGGGAGGGCTCGGGTGAGCAGTACTTC
j_call: TRBJ1-2; d_call: TRBD1; v_call: TRBV7-6; clone_size: NA; cdr3_aa: CASSSGTGRGYTF; cdr3_nt: TGTGCCAGCAGCTCCGGGACAGGGAGAGGCTACACCTTC
j_call: TRBJ1-2; d_call: TRBD1; v_call: TRBV7-6; clone_size: once; cdr3_aa: CASSPSGRGDYGYTF; cdr3_nt: TGTGCCAGCAGCCCATCCGGCAGGGGGGACTATGGCTACACCTTC
j_call: TRBJ2-7; d_call: TRBD2; v_call: TRBV13; clone_size: NA; cdr3_aa: CASSSARTGGPREQYF; cdr3_nt: TGTGCCAGCAGCTCTGCACGGACGGGAGGCCCTCGGGAGCAGTACTTC
j_call: TRBJ1-3; d_call: NA; v_call: TRBV4-2; clone_size: NA; cdr3_aa: CASSQDPGTSGNTIYF; cdr3_nt: TGTGCCAGCAGCCAAGATCCGGGTACTTCTGGAAACACCATATATTTT
j_call: TRBJ2-5; d_call: NA; v_call: TRBV19; clone_size: NA; cdr3_aa: CASSTPGSGPKETQYF; cdr3_nt: TGTGCCAGTAGTACCCCGGGTAGCGGACCTAAAGAGACCCAGTACTTC
j_call: TRBJ2-3; d_call: TRBD2; v_call: TRBV4-1; clone_size: once; cdr3_aa: CASSQVAGGGRDTQYF; cdr3_nt: TGCGCCAGCAGCCAAGTGGCGGGGGGCGGTCGAGATACGCAGTATTTT
j_call: TRBJ2-5; d_call: TRBD1; v_call: TRBV28; clone_size: NA; cdr3_aa: CASGQGVLKTQYF; cdr3_nt: TGTGCCAGCGGACAGGGGGTCTTGAAGACCCAGTACTTC
j_call: TRBJ2-1; d_call: NA; v_call: TRBV13; clone_size: NA; cdr3_aa: CASSHKFEQFF; cdr3_nt: TGTGCCAGCAGCCACAAATTTGAGCAGTTCTTC
j_call: TRBJ1-3; d_call: NA; v_call: TRBV28; clone_size: NA; cdr3_aa: CASSITRNTIYF; cdr3_nt: TGTGCCAGCAGTATTACAAGAAACACCATATATTTT
j_call: TRBJ2-1; d_call: NA; v_call: TRBV7-9; clone_size: NA; cdr3_aa: CASSLVTTVNEQFF; cdr3_nt: TGTGCCAGCAGCTTAGTAACTACCGTCAATGAGCAGTTCTTC
j_call: TRBJ2-5; d_call: TRBD1; v_call: TRBV19; clone_size: NA; cdr3_aa: CASSTRQGLETQYF; cdr3_nt: TGTGCCAGTAGTACTCGACAGGGTCTGGAGACCCAGTACTTC
j_call: TRBJ2-5; d_call: TRBD2; v_call: TRBV2; clone_size: NA; cdr3_aa: CASPPGTSGRGTQYF; cdr3_nt: TGTGCCAGTCCCCCCGGGACTAGCGGGAGGGGGACCCAGTACTTC
j_call: TRBJ2-5; d_call: NA; v_call: TRBV19; clone_size: NA; cdr3_aa: CASSTKFLETQYF; cdr3_nt: TGTGCCAGTAGTACTAAATTCCTAGAGACCCAGTACTTC
j_call: TRBJ2-7; d_call: TRBD2; v_call: TRBV27; clone_size: NA; cdr3_aa: CASSPPPSGRRVYEQYF; cdr3_nt: TGTGCCAGCAGTCCCCCCCCCAGCGGGAGGAGGGTTTACGAGCAGTACTTC
j_call: TRBJ1-2; d_call: TRBD1; v_call: TRBV28; clone_size: NA; cdr3_aa: CASTFAGGAHGYTF; cdr3_nt: TGTGCCAGCACATTCGCAGGGGGCGCGCATGGCTACACCTTC
j_call: TRBJ2-2; d_call: NA; v_call: TRBV25-1; clone_size: NA; cdr3_aa: CASSESADTGELFF; cdr3_nt: TGTGCCAGCAGTGAATCGGCGGACACCGGGGAGCTGTTTTTT
j_call: TRBJ2-7; d_call: TRBD2; v_call: TRBV29-1; clone_size: once; cdr3_aa: CSVGTSGSSYEQYF; cdr3_nt: TGCAGCGTGGGGACTAGCGGGTCCTCCTACGAGCAGTACTTC
j_call: TRBJ2-3; d_call: TRBD2; v_call: TRBV7-3; clone_size: NA; cdr3_aa: CASSLTSGRLDTQYF; cdr3_nt: TGTGCCAGCAGTTTGACTAGCGGGAGGTTGGATACGCAGTATTTT
j_call: TRBJ2-3; d_call: NA; v_call: TRBV7-9; clone_size: NA; cdr3_aa: CASSSTSGHYDTQYF; cdr3_nt: TGTGCCAGCAGCTCCACCAGTGGTCACTATGATACGCAGTATTTT